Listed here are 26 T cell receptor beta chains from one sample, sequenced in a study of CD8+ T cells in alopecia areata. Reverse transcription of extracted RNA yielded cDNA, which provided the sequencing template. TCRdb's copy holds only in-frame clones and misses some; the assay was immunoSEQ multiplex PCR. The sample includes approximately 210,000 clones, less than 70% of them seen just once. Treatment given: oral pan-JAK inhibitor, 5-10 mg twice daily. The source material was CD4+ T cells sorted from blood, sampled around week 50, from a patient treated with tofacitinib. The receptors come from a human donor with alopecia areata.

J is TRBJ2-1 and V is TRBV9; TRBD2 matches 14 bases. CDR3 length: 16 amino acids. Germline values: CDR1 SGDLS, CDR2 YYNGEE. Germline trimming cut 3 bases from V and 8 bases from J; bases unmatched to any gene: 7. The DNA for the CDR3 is TGTGCCAGCAGCGCCCTGACTAGCGGGGGGGCCGATGAGCAGTTCTTC. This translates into CASSALTSGGADEQFF.

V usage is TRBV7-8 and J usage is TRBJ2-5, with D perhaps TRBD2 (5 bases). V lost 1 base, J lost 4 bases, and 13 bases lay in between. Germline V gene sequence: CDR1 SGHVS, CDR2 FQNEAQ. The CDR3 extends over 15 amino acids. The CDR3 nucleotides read TGTGCCAGCAGCTTAGGGCGCCGCCGGGGAGAGACCCAGTACTTC. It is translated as CASSLGRRRGETQYF.

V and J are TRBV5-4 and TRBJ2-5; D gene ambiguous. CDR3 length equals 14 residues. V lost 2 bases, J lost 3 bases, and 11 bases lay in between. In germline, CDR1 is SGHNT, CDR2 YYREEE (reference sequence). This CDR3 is CASSLGTAKETQYF. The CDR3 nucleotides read TGTGCCAGCAGCTTAGGTACAGCGAAAGAGACCCAGTACTTC.

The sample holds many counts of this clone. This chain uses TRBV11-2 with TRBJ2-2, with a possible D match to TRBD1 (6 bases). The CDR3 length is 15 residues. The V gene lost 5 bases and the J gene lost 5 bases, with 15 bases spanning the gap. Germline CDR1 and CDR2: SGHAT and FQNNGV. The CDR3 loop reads CASSPWPGETGELFF. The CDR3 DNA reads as TGTGCCAGCAGCCCCTGGCCAGGGGAAACCGGGGAGCTGTTTTTT.

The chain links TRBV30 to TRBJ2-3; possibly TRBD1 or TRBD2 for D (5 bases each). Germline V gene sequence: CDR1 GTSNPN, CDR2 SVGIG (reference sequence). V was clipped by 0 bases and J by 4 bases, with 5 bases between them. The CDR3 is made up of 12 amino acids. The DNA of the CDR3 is TGTGCCTGGAGTGTGGGGGCAGATACGCAGTATTTT. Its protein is CAWSVGADTQYF.

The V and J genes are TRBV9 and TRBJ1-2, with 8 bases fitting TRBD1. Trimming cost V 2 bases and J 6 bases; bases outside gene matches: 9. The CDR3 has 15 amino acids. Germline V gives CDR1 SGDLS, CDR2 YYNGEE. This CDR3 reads CASSVAGQGKNGYTF. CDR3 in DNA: TGTGCCAGCAGCGTTGCAGGACAGGGCAAGAATGGCTACACCTTC.

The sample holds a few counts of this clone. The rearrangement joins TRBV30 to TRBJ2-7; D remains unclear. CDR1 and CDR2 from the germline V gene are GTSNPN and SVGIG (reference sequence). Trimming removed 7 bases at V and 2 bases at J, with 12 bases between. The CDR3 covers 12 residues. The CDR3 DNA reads TGTGCCTCCATGACTGTTACCTACGAGCAGTACTTC. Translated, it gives CASMTVTYEQYF.

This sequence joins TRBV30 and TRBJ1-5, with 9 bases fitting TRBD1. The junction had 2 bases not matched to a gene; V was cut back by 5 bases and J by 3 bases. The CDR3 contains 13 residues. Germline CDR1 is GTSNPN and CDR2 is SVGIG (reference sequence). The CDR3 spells CAWGTGINQPQHF. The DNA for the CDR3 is TGTGCCTGGGGGACAGGGATCAATCAGCCCCAGCATTTT. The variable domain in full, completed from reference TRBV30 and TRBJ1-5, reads SQTIHQWPATLVQPVGSPLSLECTVEGTSNPNLYWYRQAAGRGLQLLFYSVGIGQISSEVPQNLSASRPQDRQFILSSKKLLLSDSGFYLCAWGTGINQPQHFGDGTRLSIL.

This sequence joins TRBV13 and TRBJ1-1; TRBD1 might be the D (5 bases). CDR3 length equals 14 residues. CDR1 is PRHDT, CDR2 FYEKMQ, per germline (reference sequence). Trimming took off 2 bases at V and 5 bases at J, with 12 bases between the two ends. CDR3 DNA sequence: TGTGCCAGCAGCTTAAGTCTTGCAGGGACTGAAGCTTTCTTT. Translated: CASSLSLAGTEAFF. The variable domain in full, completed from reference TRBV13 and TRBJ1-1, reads AAGVIQSPRHLIKEKRETATLKCYPIPRHDTVYWYQQGPGQDPQFLISFYEKMQSDKGSIPDRFSAQQFSDYHSELNMSSLELGDSALYFCASSLSLAGTEAFFGQGTRLTVV.

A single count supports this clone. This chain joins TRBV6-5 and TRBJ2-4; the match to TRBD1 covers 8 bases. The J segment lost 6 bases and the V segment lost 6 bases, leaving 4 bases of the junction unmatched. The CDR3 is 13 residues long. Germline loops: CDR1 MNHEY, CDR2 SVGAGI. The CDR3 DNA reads TGTGCCAGCAGGCAGACAGGGGTAAACATTCAGTACTTC. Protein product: CASRQTGVNIQYF.

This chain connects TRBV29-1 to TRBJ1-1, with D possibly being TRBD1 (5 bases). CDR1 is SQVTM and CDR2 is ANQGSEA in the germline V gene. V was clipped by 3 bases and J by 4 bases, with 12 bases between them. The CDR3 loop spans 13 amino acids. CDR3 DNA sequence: TGCAGCGTTGAGTCCGGGGACGCCACTGAAGCTTTCTTT. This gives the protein CSVESGDATEAFF.

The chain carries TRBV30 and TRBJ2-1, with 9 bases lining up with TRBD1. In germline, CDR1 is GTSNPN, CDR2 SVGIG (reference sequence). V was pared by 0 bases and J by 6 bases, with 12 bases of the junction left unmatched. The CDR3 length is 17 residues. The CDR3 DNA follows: TGTGCCTGGAGTGTACGGACAGGGGTTTTATCTGGCAATGAGCAGTTCTTC. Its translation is CAWSVRTGVLSGNEQFF.

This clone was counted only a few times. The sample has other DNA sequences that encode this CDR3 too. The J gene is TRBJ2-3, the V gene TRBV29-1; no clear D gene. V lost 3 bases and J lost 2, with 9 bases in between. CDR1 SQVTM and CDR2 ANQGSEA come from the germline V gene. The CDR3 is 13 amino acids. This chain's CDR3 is CSVEGKYTDTQYF. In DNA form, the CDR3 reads TGCAGCGTTGAGGGGAAATACACAGATACGCAGTATTTT.

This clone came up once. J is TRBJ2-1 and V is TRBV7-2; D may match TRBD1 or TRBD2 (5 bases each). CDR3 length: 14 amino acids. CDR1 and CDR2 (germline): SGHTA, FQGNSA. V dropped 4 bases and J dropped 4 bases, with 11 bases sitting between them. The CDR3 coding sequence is TGTGCCAGCAGCTACCGGGACGATTACAATGAGCAGTTCTTC. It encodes CASSYRDDYNEQFF.

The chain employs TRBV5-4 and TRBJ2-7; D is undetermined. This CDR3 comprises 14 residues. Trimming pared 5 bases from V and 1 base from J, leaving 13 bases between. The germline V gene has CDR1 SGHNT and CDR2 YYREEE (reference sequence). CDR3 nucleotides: TGTGCCAGCAGTTCCTTGGCCAAATCCTACGAGCAGTACTTC. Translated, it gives CASSSLAKSYEQYF.

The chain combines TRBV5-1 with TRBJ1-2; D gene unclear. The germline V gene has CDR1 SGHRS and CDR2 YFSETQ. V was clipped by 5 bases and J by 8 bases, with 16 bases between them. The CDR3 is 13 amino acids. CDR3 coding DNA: TGCGCCAGCAGTCGGCCCGGGTCCGGGGGCTACACCTTC. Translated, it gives CASSRPGSGGYTF.

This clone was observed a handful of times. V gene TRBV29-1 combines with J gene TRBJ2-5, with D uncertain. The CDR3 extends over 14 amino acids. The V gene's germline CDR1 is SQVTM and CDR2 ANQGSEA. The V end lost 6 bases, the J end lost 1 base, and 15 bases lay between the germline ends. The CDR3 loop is CSVNTKPLQETQYF. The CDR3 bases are TGCAGCGTCAATACAAAGCCTCTCCAAGAGACCCAGTACTTC.

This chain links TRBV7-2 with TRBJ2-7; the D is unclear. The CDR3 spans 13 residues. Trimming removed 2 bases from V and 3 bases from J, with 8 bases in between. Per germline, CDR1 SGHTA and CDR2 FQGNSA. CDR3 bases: TGTGCCAGCAGCTTAAGCCCTAGCTACGAGCAGTACTTC. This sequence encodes CASSLSPSYEQYF. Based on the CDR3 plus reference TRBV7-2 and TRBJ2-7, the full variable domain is GAGVSQSPSNKVTEKGKDVELRCDPISGHTALYWYRQSLGQGLEFLIYFQGNSAPDKSGLPSDRFSAERTGGSVSTLTIQRTQQEDSAVYLCASSLSPSYEQYFGPGTRLTVT.

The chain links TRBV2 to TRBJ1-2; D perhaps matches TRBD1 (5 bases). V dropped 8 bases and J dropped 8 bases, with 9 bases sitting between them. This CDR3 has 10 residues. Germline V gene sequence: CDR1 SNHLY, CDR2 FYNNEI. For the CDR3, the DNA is TGTGCCAGCGACAGACACGGCTACACCTTC. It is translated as CASDRHGYTF.

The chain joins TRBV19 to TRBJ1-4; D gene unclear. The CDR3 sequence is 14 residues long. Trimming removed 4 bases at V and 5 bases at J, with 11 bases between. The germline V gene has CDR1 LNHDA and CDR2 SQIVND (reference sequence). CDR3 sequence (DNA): TGTGCCAGTAGTACCCGGGAGCCAAATGAAAAACTGTTTTTT. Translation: CASSTREPNEKLFF.

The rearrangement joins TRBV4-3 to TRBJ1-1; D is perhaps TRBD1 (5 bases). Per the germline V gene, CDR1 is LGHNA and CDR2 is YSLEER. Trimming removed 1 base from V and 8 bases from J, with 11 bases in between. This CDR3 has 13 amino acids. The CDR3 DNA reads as TGCGCCAGCAGCCAAGGACCTCGGGGCGAAGCTTTCTTT. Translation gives CASSQGPRGEAFF.

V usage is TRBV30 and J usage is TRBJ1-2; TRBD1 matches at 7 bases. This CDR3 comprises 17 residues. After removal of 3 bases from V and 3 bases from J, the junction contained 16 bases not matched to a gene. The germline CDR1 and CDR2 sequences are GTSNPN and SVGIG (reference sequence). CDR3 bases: TGTGCCTGGAGAGACCTAGGAGGGACAGTTCGTCACTATGGCTACACCTTC. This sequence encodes CAWRDLGGTVRHYGYTF.

CDR3: CASSYSAAGGYTF. The CDR3 region has the DNA TGTGCCAGCAGTTACTCGGCGGCAGGTGGCTACACCTTC. The V gene is TRBV6-6, the J gene TRBJ1-2; no firm D call. CDR1 is MNHNY and CDR2 is SVGAGI in the germline V gene (reference sequence). CDR3 size: 13 residues. The germline V and J ends were trimmed by 0 bases and 7 bases, with 9 bases remaining between them.

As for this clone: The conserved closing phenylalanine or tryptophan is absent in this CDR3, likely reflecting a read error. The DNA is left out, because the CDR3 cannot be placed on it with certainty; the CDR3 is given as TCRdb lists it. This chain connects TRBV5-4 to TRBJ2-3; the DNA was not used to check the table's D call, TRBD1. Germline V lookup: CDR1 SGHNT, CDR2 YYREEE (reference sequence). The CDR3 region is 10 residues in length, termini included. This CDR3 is CASSCRPIGA.

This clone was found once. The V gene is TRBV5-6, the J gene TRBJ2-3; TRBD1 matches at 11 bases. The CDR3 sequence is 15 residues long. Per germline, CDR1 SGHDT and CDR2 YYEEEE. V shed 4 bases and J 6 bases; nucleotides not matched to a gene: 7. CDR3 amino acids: CASSPGQGALDTQYF. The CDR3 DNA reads TGTGCCAGCAGCCCCGGACAGGGGGCGTTGGATACGCAGTATTTT. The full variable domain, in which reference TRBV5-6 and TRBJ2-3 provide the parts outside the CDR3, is DAGVTQSPTHLIKTRGQQVTLRCSPKSGHDTVSWYQQALGQGPQFIFQYYEEEERQRGNFPDRFSGHQFPNYSSELNVNALLLGDSALYLCASSPGQGALDTQYFGPGTRLTVL.

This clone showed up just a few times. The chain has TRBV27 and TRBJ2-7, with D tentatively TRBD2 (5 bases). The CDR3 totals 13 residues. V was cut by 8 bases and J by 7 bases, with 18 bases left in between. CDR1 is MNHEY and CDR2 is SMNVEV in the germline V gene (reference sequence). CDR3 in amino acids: CASSTRTRGEQYF. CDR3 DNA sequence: TGTGCCAGCTCCACGCGGACCCGGGGAGAGCAGTACTTC.